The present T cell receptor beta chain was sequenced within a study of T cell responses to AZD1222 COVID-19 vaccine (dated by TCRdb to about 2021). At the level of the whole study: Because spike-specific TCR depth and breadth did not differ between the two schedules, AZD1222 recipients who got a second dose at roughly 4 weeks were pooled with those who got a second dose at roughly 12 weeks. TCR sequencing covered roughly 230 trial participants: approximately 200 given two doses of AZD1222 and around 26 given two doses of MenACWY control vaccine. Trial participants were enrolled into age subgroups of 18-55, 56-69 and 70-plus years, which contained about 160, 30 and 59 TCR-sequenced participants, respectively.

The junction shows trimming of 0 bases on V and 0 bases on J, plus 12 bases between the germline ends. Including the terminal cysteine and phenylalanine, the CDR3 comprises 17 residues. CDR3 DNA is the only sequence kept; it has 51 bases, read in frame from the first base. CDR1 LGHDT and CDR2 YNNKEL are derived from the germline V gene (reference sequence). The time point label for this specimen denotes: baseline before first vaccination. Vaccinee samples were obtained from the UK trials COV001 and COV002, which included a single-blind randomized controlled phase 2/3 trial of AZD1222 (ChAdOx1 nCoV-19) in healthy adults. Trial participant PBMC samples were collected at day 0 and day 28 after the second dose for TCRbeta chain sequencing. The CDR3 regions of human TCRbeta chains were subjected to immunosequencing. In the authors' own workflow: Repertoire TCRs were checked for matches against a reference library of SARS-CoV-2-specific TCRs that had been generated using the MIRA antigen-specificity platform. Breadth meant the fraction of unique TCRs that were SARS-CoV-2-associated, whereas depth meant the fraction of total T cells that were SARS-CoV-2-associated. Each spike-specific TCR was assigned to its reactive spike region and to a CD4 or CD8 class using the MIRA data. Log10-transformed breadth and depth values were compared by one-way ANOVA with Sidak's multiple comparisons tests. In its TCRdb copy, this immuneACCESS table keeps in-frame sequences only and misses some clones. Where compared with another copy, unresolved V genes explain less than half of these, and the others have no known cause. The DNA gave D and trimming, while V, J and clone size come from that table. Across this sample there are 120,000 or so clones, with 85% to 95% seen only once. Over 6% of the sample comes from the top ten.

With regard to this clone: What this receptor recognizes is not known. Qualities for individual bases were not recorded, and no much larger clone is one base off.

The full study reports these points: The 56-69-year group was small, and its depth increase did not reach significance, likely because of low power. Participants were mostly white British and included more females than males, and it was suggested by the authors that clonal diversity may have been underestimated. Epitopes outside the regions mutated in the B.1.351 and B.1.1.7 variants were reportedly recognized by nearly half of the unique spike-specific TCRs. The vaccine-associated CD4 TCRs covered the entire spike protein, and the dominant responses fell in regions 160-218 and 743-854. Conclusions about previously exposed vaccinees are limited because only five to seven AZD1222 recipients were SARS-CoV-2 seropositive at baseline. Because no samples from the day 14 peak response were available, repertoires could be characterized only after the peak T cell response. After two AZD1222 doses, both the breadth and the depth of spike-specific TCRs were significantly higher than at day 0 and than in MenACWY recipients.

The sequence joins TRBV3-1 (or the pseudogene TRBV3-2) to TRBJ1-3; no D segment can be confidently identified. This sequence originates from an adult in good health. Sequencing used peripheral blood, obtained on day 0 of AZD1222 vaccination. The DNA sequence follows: TGTGCCAGCAGCCAAGATTGGGGTCCTAGCTCTGGAAACACCATATATTTT. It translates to CASSQDWGPSSGNTIYF.